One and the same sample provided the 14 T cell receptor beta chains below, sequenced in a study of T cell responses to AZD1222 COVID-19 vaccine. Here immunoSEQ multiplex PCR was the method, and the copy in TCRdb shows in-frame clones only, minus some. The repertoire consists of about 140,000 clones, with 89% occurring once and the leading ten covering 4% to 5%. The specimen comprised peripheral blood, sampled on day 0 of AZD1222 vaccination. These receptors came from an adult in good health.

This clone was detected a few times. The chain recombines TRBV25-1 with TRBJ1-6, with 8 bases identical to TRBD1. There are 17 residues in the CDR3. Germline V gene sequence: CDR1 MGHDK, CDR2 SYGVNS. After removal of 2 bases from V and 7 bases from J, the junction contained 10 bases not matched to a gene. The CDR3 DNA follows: TGTGCCAGCAGTGAACTCACCCCGGGACAGGAAAATTCACCCCTCCACTTT. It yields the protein CASSELTPGQENSPLHF. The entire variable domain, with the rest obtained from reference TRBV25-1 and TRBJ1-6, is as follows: EADIYQTPRYLVIGTGKKITLECSQTMGHDKMYWYQQDPGMELHLIHYSYGVNSTEKGDLSSESTVSRIRTEHFPLTLESARPSHTSQYLCASSELTPGQENSPLHFGNGTRLTVT.

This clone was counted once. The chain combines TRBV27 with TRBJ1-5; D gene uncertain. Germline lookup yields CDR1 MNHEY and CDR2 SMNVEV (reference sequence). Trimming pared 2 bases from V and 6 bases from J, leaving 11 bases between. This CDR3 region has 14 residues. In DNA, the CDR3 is TGTGCCAGCAGTTTAACCGGGGTTCGTCAGCCCCAGCATTTT. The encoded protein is CASSLTGVRQPQHF.

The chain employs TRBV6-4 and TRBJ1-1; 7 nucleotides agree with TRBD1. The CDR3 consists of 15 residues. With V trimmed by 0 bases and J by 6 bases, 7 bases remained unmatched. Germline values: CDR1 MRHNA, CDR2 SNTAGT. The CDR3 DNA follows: TGTGCCAGCAGTGACTCAGCAGGGGGGTTCGCTGAAGCTTTCTTT. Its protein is CASSDSAGGFAEAFF.

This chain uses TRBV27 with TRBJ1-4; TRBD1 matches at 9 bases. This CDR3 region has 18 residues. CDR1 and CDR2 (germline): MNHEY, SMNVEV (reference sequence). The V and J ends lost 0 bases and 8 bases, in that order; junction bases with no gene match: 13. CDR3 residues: CASSLSWTGVSANEKLFF. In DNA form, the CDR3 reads TGTGCCAGCAGTTTATCGTGGACAGGGGTTTCGGCGAACGAAAAACTGTTTTTT.

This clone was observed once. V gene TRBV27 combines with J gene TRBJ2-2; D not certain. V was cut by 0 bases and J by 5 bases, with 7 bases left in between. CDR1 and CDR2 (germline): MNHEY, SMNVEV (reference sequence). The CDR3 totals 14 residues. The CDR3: CASSLSTLTGELFF. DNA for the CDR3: TGTGCCAGCAGTTTATCGACGCTGACCGGGGAGCTGTTTTTT.

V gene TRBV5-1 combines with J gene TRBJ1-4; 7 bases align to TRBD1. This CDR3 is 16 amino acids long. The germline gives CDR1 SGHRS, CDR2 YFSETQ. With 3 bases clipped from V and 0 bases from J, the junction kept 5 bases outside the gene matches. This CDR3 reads CASSYGTAPTNEKLFF. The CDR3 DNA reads TGCGCCAGCAGCTATGGGACAGCGCCAACTAATGAAAAACTGTTTTTT.

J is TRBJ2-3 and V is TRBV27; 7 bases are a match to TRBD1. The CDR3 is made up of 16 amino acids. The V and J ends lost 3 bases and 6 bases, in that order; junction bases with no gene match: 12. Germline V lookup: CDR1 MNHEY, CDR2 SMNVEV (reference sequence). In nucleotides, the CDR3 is TGTGCCAGCAGTTTTGCCCCGACAGGGTCCCTTGATACGCAGTATTTT. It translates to CASSFAPTGSLDTQYF.

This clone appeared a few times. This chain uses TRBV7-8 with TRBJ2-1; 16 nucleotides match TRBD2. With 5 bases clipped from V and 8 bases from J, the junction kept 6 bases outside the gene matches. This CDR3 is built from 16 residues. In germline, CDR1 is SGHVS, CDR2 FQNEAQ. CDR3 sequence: CASSQVGTSGRDEQFF. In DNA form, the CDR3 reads TGTGCCAGCAGCCAGGTCGGGACTAGCGGGAGGGATGAGCAGTTCTTC.

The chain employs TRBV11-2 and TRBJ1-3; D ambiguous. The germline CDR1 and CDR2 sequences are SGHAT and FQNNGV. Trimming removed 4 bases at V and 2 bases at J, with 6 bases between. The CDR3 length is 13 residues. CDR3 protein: CASSSYTGNTIYF. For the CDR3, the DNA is TGTGCCAGCAGCTCCTATACTGGAAACACCATATATTTT. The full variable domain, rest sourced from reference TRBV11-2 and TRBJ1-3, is EAGVAQSPRYKIIEKRQSVAFWCNPISGHATLYWYQQILGQGPKLLIQFQNNGVVDDSQLPKDRFSAERLKGVDSTLKIQPAKLEDSAVYLCASSSYTGNTIYFGEGSWLTVV.

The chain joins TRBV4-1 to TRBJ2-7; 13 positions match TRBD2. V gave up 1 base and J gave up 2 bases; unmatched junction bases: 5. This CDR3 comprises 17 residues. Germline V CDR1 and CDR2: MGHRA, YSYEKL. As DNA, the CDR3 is TGCGCCAGCAGCCAAGGAGGGGGACTAGCGGGGCCCTACGAGCAGTACTTC. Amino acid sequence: CASSQGGGLAGPYEQYF.

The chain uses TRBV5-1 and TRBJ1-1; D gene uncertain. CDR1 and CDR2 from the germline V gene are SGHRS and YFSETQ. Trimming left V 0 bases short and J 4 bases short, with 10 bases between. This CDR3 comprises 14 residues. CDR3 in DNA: TGCGCCAGCAGCTTGGTGGCAGGCTCCACTGAAGCTTTCTTT. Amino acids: CASSLVAGSTEAFF.

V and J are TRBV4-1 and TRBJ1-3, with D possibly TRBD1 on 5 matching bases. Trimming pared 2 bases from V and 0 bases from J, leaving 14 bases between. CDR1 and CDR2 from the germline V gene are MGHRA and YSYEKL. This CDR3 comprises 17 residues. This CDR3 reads CASSQKVTGFSGNTIYF. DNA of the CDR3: TGCGCCAGCAGCCAAAAAGTCACAGGATTCTCTGGAAACACCATATATTTT.

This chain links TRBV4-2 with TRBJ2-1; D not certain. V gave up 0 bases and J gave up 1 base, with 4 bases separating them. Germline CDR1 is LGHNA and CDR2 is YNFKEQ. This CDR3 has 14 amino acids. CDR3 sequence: CASSQEQSYNEQFF. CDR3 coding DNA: TGTGCCAGCAGCCAAGAACAGTCCTACAATGAGCAGTTCTTC.

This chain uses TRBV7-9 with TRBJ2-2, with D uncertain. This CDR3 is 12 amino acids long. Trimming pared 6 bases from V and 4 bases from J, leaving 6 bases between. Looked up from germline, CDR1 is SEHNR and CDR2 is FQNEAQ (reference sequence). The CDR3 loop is CASRGTTGELFF. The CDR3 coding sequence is TGTGCCAGCAGAGGTACCACCGGGGAGCTGTTTTTT.